Ten or more counts support the clone carrying this T cell receptor (beta chain). The data stem from a study of response to subunit inactivated influenza vaccine. TCRdb re-called the RT-PCR reads through MiXCR, storing one row per CDR3 protein. Of a few hundred thousand distinct CDR3 sequences listed, 20% to 25% are singletons. The sample was PBMCs from blood, taken around 22 months after vaccination. The clonotype was recovered from a man between 50 and 69 years old who received an inactivated influenza vaccine.

The CDR3 region has the DNA TGTGCCAGCAGTAGTAGACAGTCCGGCTACACCTTC. This sequence encodes CASSSRQSGYTF. V and J are TRBV12-3 or TRBV12-4 and TRBJ1-2, with D perhaps matching TRBD1 (5 bases). V was cut by 5 bases and J by 8 bases, with 12 bases left in between. There are 12 residues in the CDR3.